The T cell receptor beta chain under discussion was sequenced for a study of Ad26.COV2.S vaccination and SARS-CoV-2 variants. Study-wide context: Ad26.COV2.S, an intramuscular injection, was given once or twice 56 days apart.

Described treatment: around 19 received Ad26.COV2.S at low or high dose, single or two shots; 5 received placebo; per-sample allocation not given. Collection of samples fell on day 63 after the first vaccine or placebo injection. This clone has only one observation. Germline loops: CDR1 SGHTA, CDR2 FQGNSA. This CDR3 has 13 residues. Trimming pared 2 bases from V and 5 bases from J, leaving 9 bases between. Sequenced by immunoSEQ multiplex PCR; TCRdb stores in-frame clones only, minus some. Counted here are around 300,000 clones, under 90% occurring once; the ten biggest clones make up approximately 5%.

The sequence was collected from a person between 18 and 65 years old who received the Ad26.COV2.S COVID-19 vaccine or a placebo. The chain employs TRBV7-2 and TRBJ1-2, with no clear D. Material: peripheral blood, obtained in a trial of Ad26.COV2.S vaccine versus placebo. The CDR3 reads CASSLSDIYGYTF. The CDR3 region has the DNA TGTGCCAGCAGCTTAAGCGACATATATGGCTACACCTTC.